What follows are 26 T cell receptor beta chains derived from one specimen sequenced in a study of blood T cell repertoires in COVID-19. Produced via immunoSEQ multiplex PCR; TCRdb's table is partial and in-frame only. The sample yields roughly 73,000 clones, roughly nine tenths seen once. Material: peripheral blood. Receptors were obtained from a man older than 75 with acute or convalescent COVID-19.

The gene calls are TRBV7-3 and TRBJ2-2, with 7 bases identical to TRBD2. The CDR3 length is 17 residues. Germline CDR1 and CDR2: SGHTA and FQGTGA. V shed 4 bases and J 4 bases; nucleotides not matched to a gene: 12. The CDR3 loop is CASSSIGEGRGTGELFF. CDR3 sequence (DNA): TGTGCCAGCAGCTCTATCGGGGAGGGTCGGGGCACCGGGGAGCTGTTTTTT.

The V and J genes are TRBV6-5 and TRBJ1-5; perhaps TRBD1 as D (6 bases). This CDR3 has 15 residues. Trimming stripped 4 bases from V and 4 bases from J, with 14 bases between. Germline assignment: CDR1 MNHEY and CDR2 SVGAGI. CDR3: CASSSEWGQNQPQHF. DNA of the CDR3: TGTGCCAGCAGTTCCGAGTGGGGGCAAAATCAGCCCCAGCATTTT.

The chain employs TRBV4-1 and TRBJ1-6; maybe TRBD1 (6 bases). The V and J ends lost 7 bases and 10 bases respectively, with 17 bases between them. Germline V CDR1 and CDR2: MGHRA, YSYEKL. This CDR3 region has 14 residues. CDR3: CASTPGPGDSPLHF. The CDR3 region has the DNA TGCGCCAGCACTCCCGGGCCAGGGGACTCACCCCTCCACTTT.

The rearrangement links TRBV7-3 to TRBJ2-1; 8 nucleotides match TRBD2. The CDR3 loop spans 15 amino acids. Germline assignment: CDR1 SGHTA and CDR2 FQGTGA. After removal of 3 bases from V and 3 bases from J, the junction contained 4 bases not matched to a gene. CDR3 region: CASSFRSGDYNEQFF. Written as DNA, the CDR3 is TGTGCCAGCAGCTTCCGTAGCGGGGACTACAATGAGCAGTTCTTC.

This clone was counted between two and nine times. The rearrangement links TRBV11-2 to TRBJ2-1, with D uncertain. The germline CDR1 and CDR2 sequences are SGHAT and FQNNGV. Deletions cut 4 bases from V and 9 bases from J, with 13 bases between. CDR3 length: 13 residues. CDR3 in DNA: TGTGCCAGCAGCTCCCGACTTACCAGTGAGCAGTTCTTC. It translates to CASSSRLTSEQFF. Full variable domain (outside the CDR3, taken from reference TRBV11-2 and TRBJ2-1): EAGVAQSPRYKIIEKRQSVAFWCNPISGHATLYWYQQILGQGPKLLIQFQNNGVVDDSQLPKDRFSAERLKGVDSTLKIQPAKLEDSAVYLCASSSRLTSEQFFGPGTRLTVL.

The chain uses TRBV7-9 and TRBJ2-5; 7 bases line up with TRBD2. The junction had 5 bases not matched to a gene; V was cut back by 5 bases and J by 2 bases. The CDR3 totals 14 residues. Germline assignment: CDR1 SEHNR and CDR2 FQNEAQ (reference sequence). CDR3 sequence: CASSLLAGQETQYF. Written as DNA, the CDR3 is TGTGCCAGCAGCCTTTTAGCGGGTCAAGAGACCCAGTACTTC.

The V call is TRBV18, the J call TRBJ2-1; 7 bases align to TRBD2. Germline V gene data show CDR1 as KGHSH and CDR2 as LQKENI. CDR3 length: 16 amino acids. V dropped 0 bases and J dropped 0; count of bases not matched to a gene: 2. CDR3 in DNA: TGTGCCAGCTCACCACCGCGGGGGTCCTCCTACAATGAGCAGTTCTTC. It specifies CASSPPRGSSYNEQFF. Looking up the rest from reference TRBV18 and TRBJ2-1 gives the full variable domain: NAGVMQNPRHLVRRRGQEARLRCSPMKGHSHVYWYRQLPEEGLKFMVYLQKENIIDESGMPKERFSAEFPKEGPSILRIQQVVRGDSAAYFCASSPPRGSSYNEQFFGPGTRLTVL.

V and J are TRBV7-8 and TRBJ1-3; a possible D gene is TRBD1 (5 bases). The CDR3 loop spans 19 amino acids. V was pared by 5 bases and J by 0 bases, with 23 bases between. CDR1 is SGHVS and CDR2 is FQNEAQ in the germline V gene. Here the CDR3 DNA reads TGTGCCAGCAGCCAAGTGAGATTTAGCCGGGGGGGCTCTGGAAACACCATATATTTT. Its protein is CASSQVRFSRGGSGNTIYF.

This clone was counted between two and nine times. The chain employs TRBV2 and TRBJ1-2, with D hard to call. V lost 2 bases to trimming and J lost 8 bases, with 18 bases between them. The length of the CDR3 is 15 residues. Germline CDR1 SNHLY, CDR2 FYNNEI. The DNA of the CDR3 is TGTGCCAGCAGTGAAAGGCAAGAGGGCCTGGGAGGCTACACCTTC. Translating gives CASSERQEGLGGYTF.

This sequence joins TRBV10-3 and TRBJ1-2; 8 bases are shared with TRBD1. From germline, CDR1 is ENHRY and CDR2 SYGVKD. With 3 bases clipped from V and 7 bases from J, the junction kept 7 bases outside the gene matches. The CDR3 sequence is 14 residues long. This CDR3 reads CAISERSGGGGYTF. The CDR3 bases are TGTGCCATCAGTGAACGGTCAGGGGGCGGTGGCTACACCTTC.

As DNA, the CDR3 is TGTGCCAGCAGTATCGGAGCCAACTATGGCTACACCTTC. Amino acid sequence: CASSIGANYGYTF. The genes are TRBV13 and TRBJ1-2; D not certain. V shed 6 bases and J shed 2 bases, with 10 bases lying between them. CDR3 length: 13 amino acids. Germline V gives CDR1 PRHDT, CDR2 FYEKMQ (reference sequence).

In its sample, this clone was seen a few times. The DNA for the CDR3 is TGTGCCAGCAGTACTGGGGGCTTAAGCTCCTATAATTCACCCCTCCACTTT. Amino acid sequence: CASSTGGLSSYNSPLHF. The V gene is TRBV27, the J gene TRBJ1-6, with a possible D match to TRBD1 (6 bases). This CDR3 comprises 17 residues. V was cut by 5 bases and J by 0 bases, with 14 bases left in between. The V gene's germline CDR1 is MNHEY and CDR2 SMNVEV (reference sequence).

The V call is TRBV5-8, the J call TRBJ1-5; D is uncertain. With 6 bases removed from V and 0 bases from J, the gap between germline ends came to 13 bases. The CDR3 is 15 amino acids. Germline lookup yields CDR1 SGHTS and CDR2 YDEGEE. The CDR3 nucleotides are TGTGCCAGCACCTCAATGGGCTCTAGCAATCAGCCCCAGCATTTT. It codes for CASTSMGSSNQPQHF.

This chain joins TRBV9 and TRBJ2-5, with 7 bases lining up with TRBD1. The germline V gene encodes CDR1 SGDLS and CDR2 YYNGEE. CDR3 length: 13 amino acids. Trimming at V came to 3 bases and at J to 5 bases, leaving 4 bases not matched to a gene. The CDR3 loop is CASSGTGGETQYF. DNA of the CDR3: TGTGCCAGCAGCGGGACAGGCGGGGAGACCCAGTACTTC.

This sequence joins TRBV10-3 and TRBJ1-5; possible D gene TRBD1, 6 bases. The V and J ends lost 2 bases and 6 bases respectively, with 11 bases between them. The CDR3 runs 14 residues. Germline V gene data show CDR1 as ENHRY and CDR2 as SYGVKD. The CDR3 DNA sequence: TGTGCCATCAGTGAGGCAGGGGACGGTCAGCCCCAGCATTTT. Protein sequence: CAISEAGDGQPQHF.

The genes are TRBV11-3 and TRBJ2-1, with D possibly matching TRBD2 (5 bases). With 4 bases removed from V and 4 bases from J, the gap between germline ends came to 11 bases. This CDR3 spans 14 amino acids. Germline assignment: CDR1 SGHNT and CDR2 YENEEA. The CDR3 spells CASSSDGRYNEQFF. DNA for the CDR3: TGTGCCAGCAGCTCCGATGGGAGATACAATGAGCAGTTCTTC.

J is TRBJ2-3 and V is TRBV5-4; D gene uncertain. CDR3 length equals 12 residues. Trimming removed 2 bases from V and 5 bases from J, with 6 bases in between. The germline gives CDR1 SGHNT, CDR2 YYREEE (reference sequence). The CDR3 DNA sequence: TGTGCCAGCAGCTTCGGGTTAGATACGCAGTATTTT. This gives the protein CASSFGLDTQYF.

V and J are TRBV30 and TRBJ2-5; 9 bases map to TRBD1. With 0 bases clipped from V and 4 bases from J, the junction kept 6 bases outside the gene matches. Germline V gene sequence: CDR1 GTSNPN, CDR2 SVGIG (reference sequence). This CDR3 is built from 15 residues. Written as DNA, the CDR3 is TGTGCCTGGAGTGTACTGGGACAGGGTGGAGAGACCCAGTACTTC. It encodes CAWSVLGQGGETQYF. The variable domain in full, completed from reference TRBV30 and TRBJ2-5, reads SQTIHQWPATLVQPVGSPLSLECTVEGTSNPNLYWYRQAAGRGLQLLFYSVGIGQISSEVPQNLSASRPQDRQFILSSKKLLLSDSGFYLCAWSVLGQGGETQYFGPGTRLLVL.

The chain uses TRBV19 and TRBJ2-7; D is perhaps TRBD1 (6 bases). The germline CDR1 and CDR2 sequences are LNHDA and SQIVND (reference sequence). With 3 bases removed from V and 5 bases from J, the gap between germline ends came to 14 bases. This CDR3 region has 14 residues. The CDR3: CASSIGKQGNEQYF. The DNA for the CDR3 is TGTGCCAGTAGTATCGGAAAACAGGGTAACGAGCAGTACTTC.

The chain has TRBV4-2 and TRBJ1-5; 9 bases agree with TRBD1. Germline assignment: CDR1 LGHNA and CDR2 YNFKEQ. Unmatched junction bases numbered 5, after V lost 0 bases and J lost 5 bases. The CDR3 spans 16 residues. CDR3 sequence: CASSQEGGQGYQPQHF. Here the CDR3 DNA reads TGTGCCAGCAGCCAAGAAGGAGGACAGGGGTATCAGCCCCAGCATTTT.

This chain connects TRBV15 to TRBJ1-5; D gene uncertain. CDR1 is LNHNV, CDR2 YYDKDF, per germline (reference sequence). Trimming cost V 1 base and J 1 base, with 11 bases left between them. CDR3 length: 16 residues. CDR3 sequence reads: CATSRVGEGSNQPQHF. CDR3 DNA sequence: TGTGCCACCAGCAGAGTCGGGGAGGGAAGCAATCAGCCCCAGCATTTT. Looking up the rest from reference TRBV15 and TRBJ1-5 gives the full variable domain: DAMVIQNPRYQVTQFGKPVTLSCSQTLNHNVMYWYQQKSSQAPKLLFHYYDKDFNNEADTPDNFQSRRPNTSFCFLDIRSPGLGDTAMYLCATSRVGEGSNQPQHFGDGTRLSIL.

The chain has TRBV7-2 and TRBJ2-2, with a possible D match to TRBD2 (6 bases). Trimming took 3 bases from V and 7 from J, leaving 9 bases between them. The CDR3 is 13 amino acids. Germline loops: CDR1 SGHTA, CDR2 FQGNSA. CDR3 in DNA: TGTGCCAGCAGCTTGACTAGTGTCGGGGAGCTGTTTTTT. Translation gives CASSLTSVGELFF.

This rearrangement joins TRBV20-1 to TRBJ2-1; a possible D gene is TRBD2 (5 bases). The CDR3 consists of 11 residues. V was clipped by 6 bases and J by 8 bases, with 11 bases between them. Germline V lookup: CDR1 DFQATT, CDR2 SNEGSKA (reference sequence). The CDR3 here is CSAVLAYEQFF. CDR3 DNA: TGCAGTGCCGTCCTAGCCTATGAGCAGTTCTTC.

The rearrangement links TRBV30 to TRBJ2-3, with 7 bases fitting TRBD1. V shed 3 bases and J 3 bases; nucleotides not matched to a gene: 3. Germline CDR1 and CDR2: GTSNPN and SVGIG (reference sequence). This CDR3 comprises 13 residues. CDR3 bases: TGTGCCTGGAGGCTACAGGGGACAGATACGCAGTATTTT. Translated, it gives CAWRLQGTDTQYF.

The chain combines TRBV6-6 with TRBJ2-7, with 7 bases matching TRBD1. The CDR3 contains 16 residues. Trimming took 0 bases from V and 0 from J; bases not matched to a gene: 5. Germline V gene sequence: CDR1 MNHNY, CDR2 SVGAGI (reference sequence). The CDR3 coding sequence is TGTGCCAGCAGTTACTCTGCCCGGGACAGCTCCTACGAGCAGTACTTC. Its protein product is CASSYSARDSSYEQYF.

The chain has TRBV6-1 and TRBJ1-4; unclear D gene. Trimming took 1 base from V and 10 from J, leaving 7 bases between them. The CDR3 covers 12 residues. Germline values: CDR1 MNHNS, CDR2 SASEGT. The CDR3 sequence is CASSEVSGKLFF. DNA for the CDR3: TGTGCCAGCAGTGAAGTCTCCGGAAAACTGTTTTTT.